The 14 T cell receptor beta chains below all came from one sample that was sequenced in a study of OX40 agonist ivuxolimab in advanced cancers. Measured with immunoSEQ multiplex PCR; TCRdb has only the in-frame clones, and not every one. This sample carries more than 40,000 clones, approximately 77% of them seen once, and the ten largest clones take over 2%. This sample comprised CD4+ or CD8+ T cells sorted from blood, obtained in a trial of the OX40 agonist ivuxolimab. The receptors stem from an adult with an advanced solid tumor such as melanoma, head and neck, liver or kidney cancer.

V usage is TRBV5-1 and J usage is TRBJ1-1; TRBD1 aligns across 8 bases. This CDR3 comprises 17 residues. The germline gives CDR1 SGHRS, CDR2 YFSETQ. The V gene end was trimmed by 1 base and the J gene end by 3 bases; junction bases not matched to a gene: 11. The CDR3 nucleotides are TGCGCCAGCAGCTTGTACTCAGGAGGACAGGGATACACTGAAGCTTTCTTT. It yields the protein CASSLYSGGQGYTEAFF.

The J gene is TRBJ2-4, the V gene TRBV7-2; the D is unclear. Trimming took off 5 bases at V and 13 bases at J, with 18 bases between the two ends. Germline lookup yields CDR1 SGHTA and CDR2 FQGNSA. This CDR3 spans 13 amino acids. CDR3 sequence reads: CASSPGVGYLQYF. The CDR3 DNA reads TGTGCCAGCAGCCCCGGAGTTGGGTACCTACAGTACTTC.

The chain couples TRBV27 to TRBJ2-1; 9 bases align to TRBD1. Losses at the gene ends were 5 bases for V and 8 bases for J; bases not matched to a gene: 10. The CDR3 is made up of 15 amino acids. Per the germline V gene, CDR1 is MNHEY and CDR2 is SMNVEV (reference sequence). CDR3 nucleotide sequence: TGTGCCAGCAGTCTGGGACAGGGAGATTTGGATGAGCAGTTCTTC. Amino acid sequence: CASSLGQGDLDEQFF.

The chain couples TRBV5-1 to TRBJ2-1; 7 bases line up with TRBD1. The V gene end was trimmed by 4 bases and the J gene end by 7 bases; junction bases not matched to a gene: 14. Germline loops: CDR1 SGHRS, CDR2 YFSETQ. The CDR3 contains 16 residues. In DNA, the CDR3 is TGCGCCAGCAGCACTCCCGACAGGGTAATGGGGAATGAGCAGTTCTTC. It is translated as CASSTPDRVMGNEQFF. The variable domain in full, completed from reference TRBV5-1 and TRBJ2-1, reads KAGVTQTPRYLIKTRGQQVTLSCSPISGHRSVSWYQQTPGQGLQFLFEYFSETQRNKGNFPGRFSGRQFSNSRSEMNVSTLELGDSALYLCASSTPDRVMGNEQFFGPGTRLTVL.

This clone was counted between two and nine times. V is TRBV28 and J is TRBJ2-4; perhaps D is TRBD1 or TRBD2 (5 bases each). The ends were cut back, 10 bases at V and 0 bases at J, with 16 bases in the middle. Per the germline V gene, CDR1 is MDHEN and CDR2 is SYDVKM. CDR3 size: 15 residues. Here the CDR3 reads CATHKRGVAKNIQYF. The CDR3 DNA reads as TGTGCCACCCATAAAAGAGGGGTAGCCAAAAACATTCAGTACTTC.

This clone has more than one count but fewer than ten. The genes are TRBV21-1 and TRBJ1-4. TRBV21-1 is designated a pseudogene. CDR3 length: 17 amino acids. CDR3 sequence (DNA): TGTGCCAGCAGCAAAGCCTGGACCGGAACTCATAATGAAAAACTGTTTTTT. Protein: CASSKAWTGTHNEKLFF.

The chain combines TRBV5-1 with TRBJ1-2; 9 bases are shared with TRBD1. Germline CDR1 SGHRS, CDR2 YFSETQ. CDR3 length: 14 residues. V lost 4 bases to trimming and J lost 3 bases; unmatched junction nucleotides: 4. The CDR3 is CASSPDRGYYGYTF. The DNA for the CDR3 is TGCGCCAGCAGCCCGGACAGGGGCTACTATGGCTACACCTTC.

V usage is TRBV7-3 and J usage is TRBJ2-3; perhaps TRBD2 as D (6 bases). This CDR3 contains 15 residues. From germline, CDR1 is SGHTA and CDR2 FQGTGA. Trimming pared 2 bases from V and 0 bases from J, leaving 9 bases between. The CDR3 loop is CASSLSSGSTDTQYF. DNA for the CDR3: TGTGCCAGCAGCTTATCCAGCGGGAGCACAGATACGCAGTATTTT.

V gene TRBV19 combines with J gene TRBJ1-2; TRBD1 agrees at 7 bases. The length of the CDR3 is 13 residues. Trimming removed 9 bases from V and 5 bases from J; junction bases left unmatched: 9. The V gene's germline CDR1 is LNHDA and CDR2 SQIVND (reference sequence). The CDR3 DNA is TGTGCCAGCACGACAGGGTTATTTTATGGCTACACCTTC. Amino acids: CASTTGLFYGYTF.

The V and J genes are TRBV5-4 and TRBJ2-3; 9 bases are shared with TRBD1. Trimming removed 4 bases from V and 4 bases from J; junction bases left unmatched: 7. Germline CDR1 reads SGHNT; CDR2 reads YYREEE (reference sequence). This CDR3 has 15 residues. The CDR3 DNA reads as TGTGCCAGCAGCGGGACAGGGAAGATGGCAGATACGCAGTATTTT. Translated, it gives CASSGTGKMADTQYF.

This chain links TRBV18 with TRBJ1-2, with D maybe TRBD1 (5 bases). The CDR3 spans 18 residues. Trimming shortened V by 3 bases and J by 0 bases, and 20 bases separated the two germline ends. Germline assignment: CDR1 KGHSH and CDR2 LQKENI. The CDR3 loop reads CASSPTRGGERSNYGYTF. CDR3 coding DNA: TGTGCCAGCTCACCGACGAGGGGTGGGGAAAGATCTAACTATGGCTACACCTTC.

This clone was detected ten times or more. This chain links TRBV6-1 with TRBJ1-5, with a tentative D call TRBD1 (6 bases). Trimming removed 8 bases from V and 3 bases from J, with 11 bases in between. Germline-derived CDR1 and CDR2 are MNHNS and SASEGT. The CDR3 extends over 13 amino acids. In nucleotides, the CDR3 is TGTGCCAGCTTCGGACAGTTCAATCAGCCCCAGCATTTT. It translates to CASFGQFNQPQHF.

With respect to this clone: A read error may produce the germline difference seen at one junction end. The V call is TRBV6-5, the J call TRBJ2-7; D perhaps matches TRBD2 (5 bases). The germline V gene encodes CDR1 MNHEY and CDR2 SVGAGI. This CDR3 is 12 amino acids long. The CDR3 DNA is TGTGCCAGCAGTGAAGAGGGCTACGGGCAGTACTTC. Residues: CASSEEGYGQYF.

Comments on this clone: Other nucleotide sequences from this sample produce the same CDR3. The chain joins TRBV5-1 to TRBJ2-3; no definite D call. This CDR3 contains 14 residues. Germline CDR1 is SGHRS and CDR2 is YFSETQ. V lost 0 bases to trimming and J lost 3 bases, with 8 bases between them. The CDR3 bases are TGCGCCAGCAGCTTGGACAGTGGGACAGATACGCAGTATTTT. Amino acid sequence: CASSLDSGTDTQYF.